Described below is a single T cell receptor beta chain sequence and its context. The antigen is not known. The data were taken from a study of T cell responses to AZD1222 COVID-19 vaccine. General study findings and limits: Donor demographics were predominantly white British with a female majority; clonal diversity may be underestimated.

The germline gives CDR1 SQVTM, CDR2 ANQGSEA. V lost 2 bases and J lost 2, with 0 bases in between. The CDR3 consists of 10 residues. TCRdb's table, derived via immunoSEQ multiplex PCR, lists solely in-frame clones and lacks some. In the table there are about 150,000 clones, 70% to 90% of which are singletons. The material sequenced was peripheral blood, taken on day 0 of AZD1222 vaccination. This clonotype was sampled from an adult in good health. This chain uses TRBV29-1 with TRBJ1-2; no reliable D call. The CDR3: CSVENYGYTF. CDR3 DNA: TGCAGCGTTGAAAACTATGGCTACACCTTC.